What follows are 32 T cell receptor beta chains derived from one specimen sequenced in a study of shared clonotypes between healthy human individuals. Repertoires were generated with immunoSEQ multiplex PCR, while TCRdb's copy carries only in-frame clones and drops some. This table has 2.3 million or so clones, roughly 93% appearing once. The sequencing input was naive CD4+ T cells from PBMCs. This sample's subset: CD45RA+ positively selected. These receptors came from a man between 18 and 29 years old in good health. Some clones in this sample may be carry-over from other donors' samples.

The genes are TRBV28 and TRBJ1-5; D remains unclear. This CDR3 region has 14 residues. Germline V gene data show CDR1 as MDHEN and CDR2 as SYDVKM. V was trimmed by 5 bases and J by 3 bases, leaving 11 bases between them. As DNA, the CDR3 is TGTGCCAGCAGTCAACCAAGGCTCAATCAGCCCCAGCATTTT. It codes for CASSQPRLNQPQHF.

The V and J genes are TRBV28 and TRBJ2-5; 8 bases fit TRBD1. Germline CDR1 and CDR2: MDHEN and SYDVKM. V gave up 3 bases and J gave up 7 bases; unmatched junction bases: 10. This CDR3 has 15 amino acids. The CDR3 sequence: CASSFEGRGRGTQYF. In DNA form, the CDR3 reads TGTGCCAGCAGTTTCGAGGGCAGGGGGCGGGGGACCCAGTACTTC.

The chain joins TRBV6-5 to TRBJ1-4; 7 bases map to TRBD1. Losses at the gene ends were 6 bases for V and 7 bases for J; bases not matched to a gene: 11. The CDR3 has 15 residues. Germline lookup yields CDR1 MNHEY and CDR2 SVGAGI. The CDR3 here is CASSRRQGSGEKLFF. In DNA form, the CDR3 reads TGTGCCAGCAGCCGTAGACAGGGTTCGGGTGAAAAACTGTTTTTT.

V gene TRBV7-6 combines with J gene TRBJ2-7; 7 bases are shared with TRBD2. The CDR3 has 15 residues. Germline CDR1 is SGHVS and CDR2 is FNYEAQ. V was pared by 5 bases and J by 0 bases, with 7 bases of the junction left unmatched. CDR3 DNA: TGTGCCAGCAGCCTTTCTAGCGGAGACTCCTACGAGCAGTACTTC. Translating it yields CASSLSSGDSYEQYF.

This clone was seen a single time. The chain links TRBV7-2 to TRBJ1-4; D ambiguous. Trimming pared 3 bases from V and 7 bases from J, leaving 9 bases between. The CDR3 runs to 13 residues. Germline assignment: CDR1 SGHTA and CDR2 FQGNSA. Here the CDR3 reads CASSLRGGEKLFF. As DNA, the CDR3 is TGTGCCAGCAGCTTGCGAGGAGGTGAAAAACTGTTTTTT.

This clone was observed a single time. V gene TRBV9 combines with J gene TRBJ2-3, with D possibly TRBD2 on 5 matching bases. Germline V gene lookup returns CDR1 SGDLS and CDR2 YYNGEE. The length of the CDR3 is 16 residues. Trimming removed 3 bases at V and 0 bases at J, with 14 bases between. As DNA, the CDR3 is TGTGCCAGCAGCGCACTTAGCGTTTCTAGCACAGATACGCAGTATTTT. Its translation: CASSALSVSSTDTQYF. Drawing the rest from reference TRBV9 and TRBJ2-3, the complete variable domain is DSGVTQTPKHLITATGQRVTLRCSPRSGDLSVYWYQQSLDQGLQFLIQYYNGEERAKGNILERFSAQQFPDLHSELNLSSLELGDSALYFCASSALSVSSTDTQYFGPGTRLTVL.

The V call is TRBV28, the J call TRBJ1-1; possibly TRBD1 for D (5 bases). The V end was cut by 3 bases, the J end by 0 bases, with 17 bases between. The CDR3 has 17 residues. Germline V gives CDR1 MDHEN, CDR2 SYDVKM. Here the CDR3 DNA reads TGTGCCAGCAGTTTTATCGGTATACAGGCAATGAACACTGAAGCTTTCTTT. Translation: CASSFIGIQAMNTEAFF.

The CDR3, as DNA: TGTGCCAGCAGCTTGGCTCCGGGGGTCGACTACGAGCAGTACTTC. Protein sequence: CASSLAPGVDYEQYF. The chain combines TRBV5-5 with TRBJ2-7, with a tentative D call TRBD2 (6 bases). V lost 0 bases and J lost 3, with 13 bases in between. The CDR3 spans 15 residues. Germline CDR1 and CDR2: SGHKS and YYEKEE (reference sequence).

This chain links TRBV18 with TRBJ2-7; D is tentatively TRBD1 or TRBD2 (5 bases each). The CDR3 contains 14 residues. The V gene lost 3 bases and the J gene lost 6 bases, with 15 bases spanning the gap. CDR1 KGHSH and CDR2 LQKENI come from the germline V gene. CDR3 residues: CASSPWGSSVEQYF. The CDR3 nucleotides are TGTGCCAGCTCACCTTGGGGGTCTTCGGTCGAGCAGTACTTC.

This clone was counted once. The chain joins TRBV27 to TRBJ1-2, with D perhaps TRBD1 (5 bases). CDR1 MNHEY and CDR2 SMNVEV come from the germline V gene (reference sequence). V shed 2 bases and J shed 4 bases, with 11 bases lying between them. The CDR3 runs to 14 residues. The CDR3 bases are TGTGCCAGCAGTTTAAAAGCAGGGACCTATGGCTACACCTTC. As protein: CASSLKAGTYGYTF.

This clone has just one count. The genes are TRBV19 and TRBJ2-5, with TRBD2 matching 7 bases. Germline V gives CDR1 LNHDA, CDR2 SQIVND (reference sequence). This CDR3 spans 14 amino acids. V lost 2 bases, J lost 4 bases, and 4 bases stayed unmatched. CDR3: CASSILGRGETQYF. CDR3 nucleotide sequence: TGTGCCAGTAGTATATTAGGGAGGGGAGAGACCCAGTACTTC.

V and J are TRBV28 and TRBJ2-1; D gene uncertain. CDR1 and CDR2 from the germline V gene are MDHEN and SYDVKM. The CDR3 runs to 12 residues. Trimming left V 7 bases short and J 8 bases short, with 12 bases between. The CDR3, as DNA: TGTGCCAGCACCCCCGGTGGGGATGAGCAGTTCTTC. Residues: CASTPGGDEQFF.

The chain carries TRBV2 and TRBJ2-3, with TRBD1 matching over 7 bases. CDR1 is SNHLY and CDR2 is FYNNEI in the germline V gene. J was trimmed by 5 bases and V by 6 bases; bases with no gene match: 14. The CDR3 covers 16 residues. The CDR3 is CASSAYRGILGDTQYF. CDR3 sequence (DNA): TGTGCCAGCAGCGCTTACAGGGGAATCCTGGGAGATACGCAGTATTTT. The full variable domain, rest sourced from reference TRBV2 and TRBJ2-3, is EPEVTQTPSHQVTQMGQEVILRCVPISNHLYFYWYRQILGQKVEFLVSFYNNEISEKSEIFDDQFSVERPDGSNFTLKIRSTKLEDSAMYFCASSAYRGILGDTQYFGPGTRLTVL.

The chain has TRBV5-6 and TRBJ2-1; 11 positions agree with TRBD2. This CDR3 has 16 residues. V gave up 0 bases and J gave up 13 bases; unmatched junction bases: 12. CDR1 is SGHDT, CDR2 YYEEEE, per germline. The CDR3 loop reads CASSLALAGGFRVQFF. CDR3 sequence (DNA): TGTGCCAGCAGCTTGGCTCTAGCGGGAGGTTTTCGGGTTCAGTTCTTC.

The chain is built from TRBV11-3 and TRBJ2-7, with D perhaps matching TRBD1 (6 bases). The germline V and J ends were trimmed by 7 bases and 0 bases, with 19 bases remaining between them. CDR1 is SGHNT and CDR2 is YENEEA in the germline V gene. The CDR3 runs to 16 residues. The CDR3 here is CASILTGTMSSYEQYF. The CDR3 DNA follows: TGTGCCAGCATCCTAACCGGGACAATGAGCTCCTACGAGCAGTACTTC.

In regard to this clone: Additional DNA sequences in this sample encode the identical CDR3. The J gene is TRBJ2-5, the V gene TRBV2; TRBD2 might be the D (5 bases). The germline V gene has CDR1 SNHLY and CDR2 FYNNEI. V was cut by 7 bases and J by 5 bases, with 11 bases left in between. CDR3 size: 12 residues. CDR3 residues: CASKRGGETQYF. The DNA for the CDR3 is TGTGCCAGCAAGCGTGGAGGCGAGACCCAGTACTTC.

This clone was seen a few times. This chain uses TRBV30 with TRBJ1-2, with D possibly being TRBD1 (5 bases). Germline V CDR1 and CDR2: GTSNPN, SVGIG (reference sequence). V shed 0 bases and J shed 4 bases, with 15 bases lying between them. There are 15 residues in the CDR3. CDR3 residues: CAWSVTGGAPYGYTF. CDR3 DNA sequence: TGTGCCTGGAGTGTAACTGGCGGGGCCCCCTATGGCTACACCTTC.

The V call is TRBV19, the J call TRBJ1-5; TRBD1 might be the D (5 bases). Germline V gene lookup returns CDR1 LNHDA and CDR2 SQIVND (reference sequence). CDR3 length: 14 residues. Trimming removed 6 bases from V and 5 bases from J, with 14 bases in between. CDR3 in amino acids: CASRLGRDYQPQHF. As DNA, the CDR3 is TGTGCCAGTAGATTGGGCAGGGATTATCAGCCCCAGCATTTT.

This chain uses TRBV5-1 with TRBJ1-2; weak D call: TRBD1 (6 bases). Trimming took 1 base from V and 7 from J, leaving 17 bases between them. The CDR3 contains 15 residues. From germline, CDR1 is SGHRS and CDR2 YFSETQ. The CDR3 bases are TGCGCCAGCAGCTTGAGGGCAGAGCGAGGGGGTGGCTACACCTTC. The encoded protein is CASSLRAERGGGYTF.

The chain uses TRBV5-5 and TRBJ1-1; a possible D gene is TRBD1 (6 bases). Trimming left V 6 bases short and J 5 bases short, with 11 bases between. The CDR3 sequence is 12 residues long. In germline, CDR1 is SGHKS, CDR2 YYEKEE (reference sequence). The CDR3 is CASMGARTEAFF. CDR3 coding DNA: TGTGCCAGCATGGGGGCCAGGACTGAAGCTTTCTTT.

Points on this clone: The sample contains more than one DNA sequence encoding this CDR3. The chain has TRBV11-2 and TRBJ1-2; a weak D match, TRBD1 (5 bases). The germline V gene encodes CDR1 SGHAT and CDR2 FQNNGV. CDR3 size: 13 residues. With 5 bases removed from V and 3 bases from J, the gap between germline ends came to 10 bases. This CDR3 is CASSPDRDYGYTF. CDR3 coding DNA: TGTGCCAGCAGCCCAGACAGAGACTATGGCTACACCTTC.

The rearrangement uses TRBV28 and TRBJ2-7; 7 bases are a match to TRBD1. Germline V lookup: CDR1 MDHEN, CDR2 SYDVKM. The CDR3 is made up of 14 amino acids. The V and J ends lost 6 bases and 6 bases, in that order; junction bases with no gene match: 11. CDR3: CASSPRDRVLEQYF. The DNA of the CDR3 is TGTGCCAGCAGCCCCCGGGACAGAGTCCTCGAGCAGTACTTC.

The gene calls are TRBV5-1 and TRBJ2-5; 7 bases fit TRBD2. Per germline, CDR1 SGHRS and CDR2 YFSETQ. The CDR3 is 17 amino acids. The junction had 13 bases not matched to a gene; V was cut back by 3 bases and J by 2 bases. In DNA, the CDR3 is TGCGCCAGCAGCTCTTCCCGCCCAACTAGCGAACAAGAGACCCAGTACTTC. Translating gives CASSSSRPTSEQETQYF.

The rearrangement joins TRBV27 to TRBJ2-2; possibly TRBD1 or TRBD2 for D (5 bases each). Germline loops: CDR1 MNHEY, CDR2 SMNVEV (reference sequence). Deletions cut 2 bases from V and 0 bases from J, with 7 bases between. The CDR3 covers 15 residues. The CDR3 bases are TGTGCCAGCAGTTTAGGGGGATCGAACACCGGGGAGCTGTTTTTT. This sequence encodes CASSLGGSNTGELFF.

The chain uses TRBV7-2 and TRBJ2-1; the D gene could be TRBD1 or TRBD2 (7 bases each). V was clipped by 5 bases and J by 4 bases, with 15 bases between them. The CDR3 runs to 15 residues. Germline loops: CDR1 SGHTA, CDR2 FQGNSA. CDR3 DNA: TGTGCCAGCAGCCCAGGGGGACTAAGATACAATGAGCAGTTCTTC. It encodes CASSPGGLRYNEQFF.

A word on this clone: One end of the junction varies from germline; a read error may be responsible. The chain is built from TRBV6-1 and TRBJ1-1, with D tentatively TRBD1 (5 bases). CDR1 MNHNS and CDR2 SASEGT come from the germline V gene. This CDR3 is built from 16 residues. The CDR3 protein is CASSERPGAGNPEAFF. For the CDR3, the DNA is TGTGCCAGCAGTGAACGGCCCGGGGCAGGGAACCCTGAAGCTTTCTTT.

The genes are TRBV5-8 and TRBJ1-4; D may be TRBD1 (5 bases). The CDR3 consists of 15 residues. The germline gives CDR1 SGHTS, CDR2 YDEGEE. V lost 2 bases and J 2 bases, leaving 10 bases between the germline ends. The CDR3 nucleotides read TGTGCCAGCAGCTTTGGGGCGACGACTAATGAAAAACTGTTTTTT. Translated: CASSFGATTNEKLFF. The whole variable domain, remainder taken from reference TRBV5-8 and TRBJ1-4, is EAGVTQSPTHLIKTRGQQATLRCSPISGHTSVYWYQQALGLGLQFLLWYDEGEERNRGNFPPRFSGRQFPNYSSELNVNALELEDSALYLCASSFGATTNEKLFFGSGTQLSVL.

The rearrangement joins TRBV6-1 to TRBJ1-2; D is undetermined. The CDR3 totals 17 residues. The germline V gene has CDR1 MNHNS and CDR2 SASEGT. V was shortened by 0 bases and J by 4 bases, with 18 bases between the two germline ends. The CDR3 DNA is TGTGCCAGCAGTGAAGCGGTCCCCGACGGAGCGCTCTATGGCTACACCTTC. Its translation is CASSEAVPDGALYGYTF.

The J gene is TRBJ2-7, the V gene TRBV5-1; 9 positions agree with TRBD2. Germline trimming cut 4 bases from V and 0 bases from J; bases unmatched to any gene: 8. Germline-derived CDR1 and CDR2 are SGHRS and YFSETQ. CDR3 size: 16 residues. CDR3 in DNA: TGCGCCAGCAGCCAGTCACTAGCGGGCCTCTCCTACGAGCAGTACTTC. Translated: CASSQSLAGLSYEQYF.

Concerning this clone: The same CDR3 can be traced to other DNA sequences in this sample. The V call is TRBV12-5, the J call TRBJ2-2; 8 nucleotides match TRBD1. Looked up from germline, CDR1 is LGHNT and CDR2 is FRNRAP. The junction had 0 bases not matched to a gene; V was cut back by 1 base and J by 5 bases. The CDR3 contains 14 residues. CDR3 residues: CASGLGQGTGELFF. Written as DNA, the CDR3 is TGTGCTAGTGGTTTGGGACAGGGGACCGGGGAGCTGTTTTTT.

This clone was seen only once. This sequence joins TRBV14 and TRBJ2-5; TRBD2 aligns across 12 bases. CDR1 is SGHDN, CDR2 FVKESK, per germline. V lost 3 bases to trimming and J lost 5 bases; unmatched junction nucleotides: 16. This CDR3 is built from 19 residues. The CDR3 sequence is CASSQDWSLAGGPRETQYF. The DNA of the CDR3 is TGTGCCAGCAGCCAGGACTGGTCACTAGCGGGAGGCCCTCGCGAGACCCAGTACTTC.

CDR3 sequence: CASSYQPGQGFDIQYF. The CDR3 bases are TGTGCCAGCAGCTATCAACCGGGACAGGGGTTCGACATTCAGTACTTC. The chain carries TRBV7-9 and TRBJ2-4, with 10 nucleotides matching TRBD1. The CDR3 runs to 16 residues. V shed 4 bases and J 8 bases; nucleotides not matched to a gene: 11. Germline V gives CDR1 SEHNR, CDR2 FQNEAQ (reference sequence).